The 23 T cell receptor beta chains given below trace back to one sample, sequenced in a study of OX40 agonist ivuxolimab in advanced cancers. Profiled with immunoSEQ multiplex PCR; TCRdb holds only in-frame clones, not every one. The data contain about 66,000 clones, about nine tenths of them singletons. Source: CD4+ or CD8+ T cells sorted from blood, taken in a trial of the OX40 agonist ivuxolimab. The receptors stem from an adult with an advanced solid tumor such as melanoma, head and neck, liver or kidney cancer.

This chain's CDR3 is CASRAGGTEAFF. For the CDR3, the DNA is TGTGCCAGCAGGGCGGGGGGCACTGAAGCTTTCTTT. This chain links TRBV2 with TRBJ1-1; D may be TRBD1 (5 bases). V lost 6 bases and J 4 bases, leaving 9 bases between the germline ends. The CDR3 totals 12 residues. Per the germline V gene, CDR1 is SNHLY and CDR2 is FYNNEI.

The chain recombines TRBV9 with TRBJ2-5, with a possible D match to TRBD1 (5 bases). Per the germline V gene, CDR1 is SGDLS and CDR2 is YYNGEE. The CDR3 length is 16 residues. Trimming took 7 bases from V and 2 from J, leaving 21 bases between them. The DNA for the CDR3 is TGTGCCAGCGGAGAAAACGTGGGGCTACCACAAGAGACCCAGTACTTC. Its translation: CASGENVGLPQETQYF.

The chain employs TRBV18 and TRBJ2-5; no reliable D call. The ends were cut back, 5 bases at V and 4 bases at J, with 2 bases in the middle. CDR1 KGHSH and CDR2 LQKENI come from the germline V gene. CDR3 size: 10 residues. The CDR3 region has the DNA TGTGCCAGCTCAGGAGAGACCCAGTACTTC. It is translated as CASSGETQYF.

The chain couples TRBV5-5 to TRBJ2-5; D is possibly TRBD1 (6 bases). V was shortened by 1 base and J by 12 bases, with 16 bases between the two germline ends. Germline V gene data show CDR1 as SGHKS and CDR2 as YYEKEE (reference sequence). The CDR3 contains 13 residues. The chain's CDR3 is CASSLPGQTLKYF. The CDR3 DNA sequence: TGTGCCAGCAGCTTGCCCGGACAGACGCTAAAGTACTTC.

CDR3 nucleotides: TGTGCCAGCAGCTTGCAGAAATACAATGAGCAGTTCTTC. This encodes CASSLQKYNEQFF. This rearrangement joins TRBV7-9 to TRBJ2-1; D gene ambiguous. CDR1 and CDR2 (germline): SEHNR, FQNEAQ (reference sequence). This CDR3 spans 13 amino acids. Deletions cut 3 bases from V and 4 bases from J, with 7 bases between.

The genes are TRBV11-2 and TRBJ1-2, with no clear D. The germline gives CDR1 SGHAT, CDR2 FQNNGV. Deletions cut 0 bases from V and 12 bases from J, with 14 bases between. This CDR3 contains 13 residues. In DNA form, the CDR3 reads TGTGCCAGCAGCTTAGAGCTGGCGAGCGGCCACACCTTC. It specifies CASSLELASGHTF.

The chain has TRBV9 and TRBJ1-5; D gene uncertain. The CDR3 is made up of 13 amino acids. The germline V gene has CDR1 SGDLS and CDR2 YYNGEE. V was cut by 3 bases and J by 5 bases, with 9 bases left in between. This CDR3 reads CASSAIGDQPQHF. The DNA of the CDR3 is TGTGCCAGCAGCGCAATCGGGGATCAGCCCCAGCATTTT.

This clone was found once. V and J are TRBV30 and TRBJ1-6, with a weak D call TRBD1 (6 bases). Germline V gene data show CDR1 as GTSNPN and CDR2 as SVGIG (reference sequence). This CDR3 has 14 amino acids. Between the trimmed V and J ends, which lost 3 bases and 14 bases, there was a span of 20 bases. The CDR3 region has the DNA TGTGCCTGGAGACCCTCAGGGGCCCTAGCCACCCTCCACTTT. Amino acids: CAWRPSGALATLHF.

This chain uses TRBV29-1 with TRBJ2-1; D may be TRBD1 (6 bases). This CDR3 spans 12 amino acids. Germline values: CDR1 SQVTM, CDR2 ANQGSEA. Deletions cut 8 bases from V and 4 bases from J, with 12 bases between. This CDR3 reads CSLGTPYNEQFF. The CDR3 DNA sequence: TGCAGCCTCGGGACACCGTACAATGAGCAGTTCTTC.

The genes are TRBV6-5 and TRBJ1-2, with a weak D call TRBD1 (6 bases). V was shortened by 4 bases and J by 8 bases, with 20 bases between the two germline ends. In germline, CDR1 is MNHEY, CDR2 SVGAGI. The CDR3 spans 15 residues. CDR3: CASSFRLAGGRGYTF. In nucleotides, the CDR3 is TGTGCCAGCAGTTTCCGACTGGCCGGGGGCCGGGGCTACACCTTC.

This chain uses TRBV19 with TRBJ1-1; D ambiguous. This CDR3 is built from 12 residues. V dropped 2 bases and J dropped 1 base, with 2 bases sitting between them. The germline CDR1 and CDR2 sequences are LNHDA and SQIVND (reference sequence). CDR3 in amino acids: CASSIQNTEAFF. CDR3 nucleotide sequence: TGTGCCAGTAGTATACAGAACACTGAAGCTTTCTTT.

This clone was recorded a few times. This chain uses TRBV30 with TRBJ1-5; no clear D. CDR1 and CDR2 (germline): GTSNPN, SVGIG (reference sequence). V lost 2 bases, J lost 7 bases, and 18 bases lay in between. The CDR3 totals 15 residues. The CDR3 DNA is TGTGCCTGGAGTACTCCCCGGACCTATGGGCAGCCCCAGCATTTT. This sequence encodes CAWSTPRTYGQPQHF.

This clone has a handful of counts. The gene calls are TRBV10-3 and TRBJ2-7, with 8 bases fitting TRBD1. Germline V gene data show CDR1 as ENHRY and CDR2 as SYGVKD. This CDR3 comprises 18 residues. J gave up 7 bases and V 0 bases, and 17 bases lay outside the gene matches. The CDR3 DNA sequence: TGTGCCATCAGTGAGTCGGTTTTGAGGACAGGGACAAGATTTGAGCAGTACTTC. As protein: CAISESVLRTGTRFEQYF.

DNA for the CDR3: TGTGCCAGCAGCTCCGGCGGGGGGGTCTGGTACAATGAGCAGTTCTTC. Translation gives CASSSGGGVWYNEQFF. J is TRBJ2-1 and V is TRBV7-2; 9 nucleotides match TRBD2. After removal of 4 bases from V and 4 bases from J, the junction contained 8 bases not matched to a gene. Germline CDR1 is SGHTA and CDR2 is FQGNSA. The CDR3 runs to 16 residues.

The J gene is TRBJ1-1, the V gene TRBV7-3; D possibly corresponds to TRBD1 (6 bases). Germline-derived CDR1 and CDR2 are SGHTA and FQGTGA. Trimming pared 1 base from V and 8 bases from J, leaving 11 bases between. This CDR3 is 13 amino acids long. The DNA for the CDR3 is TGTGCCAGCAGCTTAAGAGGGGGAGACGAAGCTTTCTTT. This codes for CASSLRGGDEAFF.

The chain recombines TRBV6-5 with TRBJ1-4, with TRBD1 as a possible D gene (5 bases). The V end lost 8 bases, the J end lost 4 bases, and 11 bases lay between the germline ends. Per the germline V gene, CDR1 is MNHEY and CDR2 is SVGAGI. The CDR3 loop spans 13 amino acids. CDR3 region: CASRNRLNEKLFF. CDR3 bases: TGTGCCAGCCGAAACAGGCTTAATGAAAAACTGTTTTTT.

This clone was counted a few times. The chain couples TRBV15 to TRBJ2-7; 7 bases fit TRBD2. The CDR3 contains 14 residues. CDR1 and CDR2 from the germline V gene are LNHNV and YYDKDF (reference sequence). V dropped 5 bases and J dropped 3; count of bases not matched to a gene: 7. CDR3 loop: CATSSLGGDYEQYF. CDR3 coding DNA: TGTGCCACCAGCTCCCTGGGAGGGGACTACGAGCAGTACTTC.

The chain combines TRBV7-2 with TRBJ2-7; tentative D call: TRBD1 (5 bases). From germline, CDR1 is SGHTA and CDR2 FQGNSA. This CDR3 spans 13 amino acids. The ends were cut back, 3 bases at V and 2 bases at J, with 8 bases in the middle. The CDR3 is CASSLLQAYEQYF. For the CDR3, the DNA is TGTGCCAGCAGCTTGTTACAGGCCTACGAGCAGTACTTC. Full variable domain (outside the CDR3, taken from reference TRBV7-2 and TRBJ2-7): GAGVSQSPSNKVTEKGKDVELRCDPISGHTALYWYRQSLGQGLEFLIYFQGNSAPDKSGLPSDRFSAERTGGSVSTLTIQRTQQEDSAVYLCASSLLQAYEQYFGPGTRLTVT.

The CDR3 DNA sequence: TGTGCCAGCAGTCCCCGGTCGGCGTCTTCGAACACCATATATTTT. It codes for CASSPRSASSNTIYF. The chain recombines TRBV11-3 with TRBJ1-3; D call uncertain. Germline CDR1 SGHNT, CDR2 YENEEA. V was trimmed by 6 bases and J by 7 bases, leaving 19 bases between them. CDR3 length: 15 amino acids.

V gene TRBV19 combines with J gene TRBJ1-5; 9 bases map to TRBD1. V dropped 5 bases and J dropped 4; count of bases not matched to a gene: 3. Looked up from germline, CDR1 is LNHDA and CDR2 is SQIVND (reference sequence). The CDR3 is 14 residues long. The CDR3 DNA sequence: TGTGCCAGTAGTTTCGACAGGGGGAATCAGCCCCAGCATTTT. Translated, it gives CASSFDRGNQPQHF.

The chain uses TRBV18 and TRBJ1-4, with D perhaps matching TRBD1 (6 bases). The germline gives CDR1 KGHSH, CDR2 LQKENI. V lost 6 bases and J 8 bases, leaving 19 bases between the germline ends. CDR3 length: 15 residues. The CDR3 spells CASSDSGAAGEKLFF. The CDR3 DNA follows: TGTGCCAGCTCGGATTCAGGGGCGGCGGGGGAAAAACTGTTTTTT. Full variable domain (missing parts from reference TRBV18 and TRBJ1-4): NAGVMQNPRHLVRRRGQEARLRCSPMKGHSHVYWYRQLPEEGLKFMVYLQKENIIDESGMPKERFSAEFPKEGPSILRIQQVVRGDSAAYFCASSDSGAAGEKLFFGSGTQLSVL.

The gene calls are TRBV6-1 and TRBJ1-1; TRBD1 might be the D (5 bases). This CDR3 contains 14 residues. Germline V lookup: CDR1 MNHNS, CDR2 SASEGT. Trimming stripped 5 bases from V and 8 bases from J, with 18 bases between. The CDR3 is CASSLGGNDREAFF. The CDR3, as DNA: TGTGCCAGCAGTCTGGGGGGAAACGACCGGGAAGCTTTCTTT.

The chain uses TRBV19 and TRBJ2-3; maybe TRBD1 (6 bases). The V gene lost 10 bases and the J gene lost 6 bases, with 20 bases spanning the gap. The CDR3 is 14 amino acids. The germline gives CDR1 LNHDA, CDR2 SQIVND (reference sequence). The CDR3 DNA sequence: TGTGCCACCAACAGACAGGTCGGGGCGGATACGCAGTATTTT. This sequence encodes CATNRQVGADTQYF.